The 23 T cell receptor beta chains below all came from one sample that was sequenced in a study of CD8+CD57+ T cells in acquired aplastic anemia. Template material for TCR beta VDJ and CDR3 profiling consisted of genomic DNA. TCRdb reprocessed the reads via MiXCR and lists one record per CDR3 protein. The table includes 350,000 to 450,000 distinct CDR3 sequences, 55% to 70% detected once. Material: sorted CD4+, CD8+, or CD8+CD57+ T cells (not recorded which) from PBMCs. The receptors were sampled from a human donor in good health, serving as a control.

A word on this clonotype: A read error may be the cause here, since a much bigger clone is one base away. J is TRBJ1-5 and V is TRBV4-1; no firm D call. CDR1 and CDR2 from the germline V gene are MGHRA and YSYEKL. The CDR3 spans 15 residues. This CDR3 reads CAGSQDLSTDQPQHF. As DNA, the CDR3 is TGCGCCGGCAGCCAAGATCTGTCCACAGATCAGCCCCAGCATTTT.

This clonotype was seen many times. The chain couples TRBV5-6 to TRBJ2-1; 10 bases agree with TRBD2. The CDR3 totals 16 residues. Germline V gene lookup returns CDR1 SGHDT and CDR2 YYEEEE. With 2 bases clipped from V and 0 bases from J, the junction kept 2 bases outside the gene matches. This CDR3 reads CASSFQRGGSYNEQFF. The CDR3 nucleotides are TGTGCCAGCAGCTTTCAGCGGGGGGGCTCCTACAATGAGCAGTTCTTC.

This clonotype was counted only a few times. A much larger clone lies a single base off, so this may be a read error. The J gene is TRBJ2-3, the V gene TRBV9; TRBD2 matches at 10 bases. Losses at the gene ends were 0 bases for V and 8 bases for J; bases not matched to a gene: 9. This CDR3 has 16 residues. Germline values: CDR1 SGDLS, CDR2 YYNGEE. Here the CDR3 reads CASSVGERGGLCTQYF. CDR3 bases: TGTGCCAGCAGCGTAGGGGAGCGGGGGGGATTATGTACGCAGTATTTT.

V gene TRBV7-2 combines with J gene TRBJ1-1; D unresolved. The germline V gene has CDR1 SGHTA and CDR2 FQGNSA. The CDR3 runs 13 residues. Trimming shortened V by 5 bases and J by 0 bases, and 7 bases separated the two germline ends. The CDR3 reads CASSARMNTEAFF. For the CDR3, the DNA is TGTGCCAGCAGCGCCAGAATGAACACTGAAGCTTTCTTT.

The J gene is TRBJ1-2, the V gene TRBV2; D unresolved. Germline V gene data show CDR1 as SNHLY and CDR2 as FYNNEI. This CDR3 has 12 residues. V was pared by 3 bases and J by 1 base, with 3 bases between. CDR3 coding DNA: TGTGCCAGCAGTGAGGATAACTATGGCTACACCTTC. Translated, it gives CASSEDNYGYTF.

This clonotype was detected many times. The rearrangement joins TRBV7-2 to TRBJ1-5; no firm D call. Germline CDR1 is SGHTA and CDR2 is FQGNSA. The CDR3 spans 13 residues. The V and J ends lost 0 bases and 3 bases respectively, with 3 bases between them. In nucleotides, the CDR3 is TGTGCCAGCAGCTTAGCCATCAATCAGCCCCAGCATTTT. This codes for CASSLAINQPQHF.

As DNA, the CDR3 is TGCAGTGCTAGAGAAACCAGGGTTGACTACGAGCAGTACTTC. Protein: CSARETRVDYEQYF. This chain links TRBV20-1 with TRBJ2-7, with D possibly TRBD1 on 5 matching bases. This CDR3 comprises 14 residues. V was shortened by 0 bases and J by 3 bases, with 12 bases between the two germline ends. CDR1 and CDR2 from the germline V gene are DFQATT and SNEGSKA (reference sequence).

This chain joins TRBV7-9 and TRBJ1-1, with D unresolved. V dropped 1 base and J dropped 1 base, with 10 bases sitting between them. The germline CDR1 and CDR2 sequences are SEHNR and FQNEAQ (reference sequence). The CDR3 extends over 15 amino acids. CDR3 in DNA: TGTGCCAGCAGCTTAGGAGGGCTTTCGAACACTGAAGCTTTCTTT. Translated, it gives CASSLGGLSNTEAFF.

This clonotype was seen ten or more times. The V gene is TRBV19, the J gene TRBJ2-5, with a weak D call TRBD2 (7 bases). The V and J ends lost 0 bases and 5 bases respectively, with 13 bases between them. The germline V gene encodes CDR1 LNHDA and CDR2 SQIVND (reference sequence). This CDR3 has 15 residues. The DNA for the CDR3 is TGTGCCAGTAGTATAGATCTCGGGGGGCTGGAGACCCAGTACTTC. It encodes CASSIDLGGLETQYF.

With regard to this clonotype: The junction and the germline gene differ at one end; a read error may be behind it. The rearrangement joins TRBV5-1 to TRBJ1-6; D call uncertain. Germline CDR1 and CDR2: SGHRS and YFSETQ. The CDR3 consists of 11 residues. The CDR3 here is CASSLVSGSIF. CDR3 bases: TGCGCCAGCAGCTTGGTTAGCGGGAGTATCTTT.

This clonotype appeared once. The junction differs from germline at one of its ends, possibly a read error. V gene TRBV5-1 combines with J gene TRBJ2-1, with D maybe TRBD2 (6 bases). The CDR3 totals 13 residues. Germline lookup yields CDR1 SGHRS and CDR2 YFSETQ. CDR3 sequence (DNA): TGTGCCAGCAGCCCAGGGACTCTAAGCGAGCAGTTCTTC. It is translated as CASSPGTLSEQFF.

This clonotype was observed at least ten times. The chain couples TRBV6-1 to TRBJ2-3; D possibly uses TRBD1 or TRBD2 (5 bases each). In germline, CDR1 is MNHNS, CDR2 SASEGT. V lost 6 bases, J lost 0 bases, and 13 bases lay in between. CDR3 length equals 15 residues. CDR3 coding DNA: TGTGCCAGCAGCCCCGGGGACGCTAGCACAGATACGCAGTATTTT. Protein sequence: CASSPGDASTDTQYF.

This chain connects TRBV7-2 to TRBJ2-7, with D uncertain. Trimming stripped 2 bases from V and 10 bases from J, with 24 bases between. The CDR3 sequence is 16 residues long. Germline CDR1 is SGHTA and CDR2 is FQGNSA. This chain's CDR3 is CASSLLRGADTQYQYF. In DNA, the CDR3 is TGTGCCAGCAGCTTATTAAGAGGCGCAGATACGCAGTATCAGTACTTC.

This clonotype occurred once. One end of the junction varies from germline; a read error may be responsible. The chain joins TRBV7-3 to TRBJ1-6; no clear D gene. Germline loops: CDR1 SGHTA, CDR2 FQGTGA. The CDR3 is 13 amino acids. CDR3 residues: CASSLKLNSPPHF. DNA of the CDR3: TGCGCCAGCAGCCTAAAACTAAATTCACCCCCCCACTTT. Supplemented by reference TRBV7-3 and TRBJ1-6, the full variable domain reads GAGVSQTPSNKVTEKGKYVELRCDPISGHTALYWYRQSLGQGPEFLIYFQGTGAADDSGLPNDRFFAVRPEGSVSTLKIQRTERGDSAVYLCASSLKLNSPPHFGNGTRLTVT.

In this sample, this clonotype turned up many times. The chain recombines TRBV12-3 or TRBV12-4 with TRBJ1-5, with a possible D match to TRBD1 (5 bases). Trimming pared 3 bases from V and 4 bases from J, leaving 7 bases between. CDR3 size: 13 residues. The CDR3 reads CASSLGLNQPQHF. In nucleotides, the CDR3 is TGTGCCAGCAGTTTGGGGCTGAATCAGCCCCAGCATTTT.

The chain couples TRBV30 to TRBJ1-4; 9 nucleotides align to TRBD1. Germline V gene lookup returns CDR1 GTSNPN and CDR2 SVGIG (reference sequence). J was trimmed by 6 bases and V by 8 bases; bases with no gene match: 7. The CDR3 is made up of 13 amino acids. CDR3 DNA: TGTGCCCAGACCCGGACAGGGGATGAAAAACTGTTTTTT. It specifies CAQTRTGDEKLFF.

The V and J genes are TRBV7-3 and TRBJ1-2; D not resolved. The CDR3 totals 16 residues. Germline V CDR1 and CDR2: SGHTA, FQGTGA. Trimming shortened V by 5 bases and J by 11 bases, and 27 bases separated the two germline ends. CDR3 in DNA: TGTGCCAGCAGCCTCGATCGTGGGAACACAAATACGCAGTACACCTTC. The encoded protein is CASSLDRGNTNTQYTF.

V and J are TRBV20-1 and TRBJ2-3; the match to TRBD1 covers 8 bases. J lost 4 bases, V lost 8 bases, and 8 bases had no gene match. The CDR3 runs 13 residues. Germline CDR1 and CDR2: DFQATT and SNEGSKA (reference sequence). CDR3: CSPDRGQADTQYF. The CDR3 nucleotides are TGCAGTCCAGACAGGGGCCAGGCAGATACGCAGTATTTT.

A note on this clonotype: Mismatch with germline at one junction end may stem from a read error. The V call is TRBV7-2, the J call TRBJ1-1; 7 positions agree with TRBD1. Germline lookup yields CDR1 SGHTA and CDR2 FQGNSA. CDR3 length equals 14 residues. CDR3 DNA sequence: TGTGCCAGCAGCTTGGAGAGGGGGCTCACCTATGGCTACTTT. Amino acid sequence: CASSLERGLTYGYF.

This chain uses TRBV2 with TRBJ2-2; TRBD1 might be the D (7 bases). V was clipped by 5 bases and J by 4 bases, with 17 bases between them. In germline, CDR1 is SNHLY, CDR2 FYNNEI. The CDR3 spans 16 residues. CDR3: CASSSRQGGITGELFF. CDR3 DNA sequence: TGTGCCAGCAGTTCCCGACAGGGAGGTATCACCGGGGAGCTGTTTTTT.

The CDR3 DNA reads as TGTGCCAGCAGTGAATATCGTGGTTATTCTACGCAGTATTTT. Its translation: CASSEYRGYSTQYF. The rearrangement uses TRBV25-1 and TRBJ2-3, with D unclear. Trimming stripped 0 bases from V and 8 bases from J, with 12 bases between. The CDR3 totals 14 residues. CDR1 MGHDK and CDR2 SYGVNS come from the germline V gene.

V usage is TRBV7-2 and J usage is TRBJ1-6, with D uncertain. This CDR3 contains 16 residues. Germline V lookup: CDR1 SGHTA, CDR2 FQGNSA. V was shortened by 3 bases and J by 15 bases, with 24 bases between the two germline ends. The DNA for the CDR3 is TGTGCCAGCAGCTTGGGGAGGTACCAAGAGACCCAGTACCTCCACTTT. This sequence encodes CASSLGRYQETQYLHF.

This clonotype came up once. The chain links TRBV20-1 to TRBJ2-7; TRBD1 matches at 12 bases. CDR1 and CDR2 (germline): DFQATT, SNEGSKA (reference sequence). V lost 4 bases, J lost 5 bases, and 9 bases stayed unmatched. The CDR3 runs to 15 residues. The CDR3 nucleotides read TGCAGTGCTACCGGGACAGGGGGCTGGATGGACGAGCAGTACTTC. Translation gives CSATGTGGWMDEQYF.